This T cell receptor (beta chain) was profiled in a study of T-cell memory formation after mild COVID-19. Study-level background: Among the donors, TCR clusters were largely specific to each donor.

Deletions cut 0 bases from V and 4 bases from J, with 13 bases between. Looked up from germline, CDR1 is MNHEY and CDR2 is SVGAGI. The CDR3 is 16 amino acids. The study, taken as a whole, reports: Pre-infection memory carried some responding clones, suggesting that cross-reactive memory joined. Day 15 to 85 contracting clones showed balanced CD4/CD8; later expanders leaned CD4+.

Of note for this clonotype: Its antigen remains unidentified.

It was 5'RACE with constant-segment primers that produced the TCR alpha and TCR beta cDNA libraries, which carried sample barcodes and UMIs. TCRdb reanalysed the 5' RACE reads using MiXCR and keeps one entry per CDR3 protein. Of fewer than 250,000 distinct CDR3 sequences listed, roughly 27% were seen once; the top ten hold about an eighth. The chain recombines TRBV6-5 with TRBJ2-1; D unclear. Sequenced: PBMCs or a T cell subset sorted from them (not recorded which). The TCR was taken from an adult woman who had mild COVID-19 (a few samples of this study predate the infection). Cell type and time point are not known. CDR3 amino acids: CASSYSNTYSYNEQFF. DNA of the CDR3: TGTGCCAGCAGTTACTCGAACACATACTCATACAATGAGCAGTTCTTC.